This TCR beta chain is drawn from a study of T-cell reconstitution after alpha-beta-depleted transplantation in children. Using unique molecular identifiers, the investigators prepared the TCRbeta library. Each CDR3 protein gets one entry after TCRdb re-called the PCR reads with MiXCR. The sample contains 380,000 or so distinct CDR3 sequences, approximately 12% of which appear only once. This sequence originates from a human donor who donated a stem cell graft to a child with Fanconi anemia. Sample: PBMCs, taken from the stem cell graft.

CDR3 sequence: CASAQSEGGDTQYF. For the CDR3, the DNA is TGTGCTAGTGCCCAATCTGAGGGCGGCGATACGCAGTATTTT. The rearrangement joins TRBV12-5 to TRBJ2-3; TRBD2 might be the D (5 bases). This CDR3 region has 14 residues. Germline-derived CDR1 and CDR2 are LGHNT and FRNRAP. V was trimmed by 7 bases and J by 6 bases, leaving 17 bases between them.